A single sample gave rise to the 24 T cell receptor beta chains below, sequenced in a study of T cells after yellow fever vaccination. TCRdb ran MiXCR on the 5' RACE reads and lists one entry per CDR3 protein. The sample consists of approximately 550,000 distinct CDR3 sequences, about 19% of them appearing once. Sequences were derived from PBMCs, sampled 15 days after the yellow fever booster vaccination. The receptors here all came from a man aged 25-40 years who received the YFV17D yellow fever vaccine.

The genes are TRBV7-2 and TRBJ2-5, with D perhaps TRBD1 (5 bases). This CDR3 has 14 amino acids. Trimming stripped 1 base from V and 2 bases from J, with 8 bases between. The V gene's germline CDR1 is SGHTA and CDR2 FQGNSA. The CDR3 protein is CASSLGTFQETQYF. The CDR3 nucleotides read TGTGCCAGCAGCTTAGGGACATTTCAAGAGACCCAGTACTTC.

V is TRBV6-1 and J is TRBJ2-2; 7 bases line up with TRBD2. This CDR3 has 17 residues. Germline loops: CDR1 MNHNS, CDR2 SASEGT. The junction had 15 bases not matched to a gene; V was cut back by 5 bases and J by 6 bases. CDR3 sequence: CASSITGGRWVAGELFF. CDR3 nucleotide sequence: TGTGCCAGCAGTATTACCGGGGGGAGATGGGTCGCCGGGGAGCTGTTTTTT.

V is TRBV7-2 and J is TRBJ2-7; a weak D match, TRBD2 (5 bases). The CDR3 loop spans 16 amino acids. Trimming took 4 bases from V and 4 from J, leaving 20 bases between them. Germline assignment: CDR1 SGHTA and CDR2 FQGNSA. The chain's CDR3 is CASSSLAGRSSYEQYF. In DNA, the CDR3 is TGTGCCAGCAGCTCACTTGCGGGCCGTAGTAGTTACGAGCAGTACTTC.

This clonotype has just a few counts. The chain links TRBV14 to TRBJ2-2, with 7 bases matching TRBD1. Per germline, CDR1 SGHDN and CDR2 FVKESK. The ends lost 7 bases at V and 6 bases at J; junction bases unmatched: 11. This CDR3 comprises 15 residues. The CDR3, as DNA: TGTGCCAGCAAACGTAGACAGGGCGCCGCCGGGGAGCTGTTTTTT. Translated, it gives CASKRRQGAAGELFF.

This clonotype was counted between two and nine times. The chain is built from TRBV27 and TRBJ2-6, with no clear D. Germline V gene sequence: CDR1 MNHEY, CDR2 SMNVEV (reference sequence). CDR3 length equals 17 residues. V lost 4 bases, J lost 0 bases, and 13 bases lay in between. CDR3 loop: CASSWGTGPSGANVLTF. CDR3 DNA: TGTGCCAGCAGTTGGGGTACTGGGCCCTCTGGGGCCAACGTCCTGACTTTC.

The V and J genes are TRBV27 and TRBJ2-2; no firm D call. Per the germline V gene, CDR1 is MNHEY and CDR2 is SMNVEV (reference sequence). CDR3 length: 14 amino acids. The ends were cut back, 5 bases at V and 3 bases at J, with 10 bases in the middle. The chain's CDR3 is CASSLFLDTGELFF. For the CDR3, the DNA is TGTGCCAGCAGTCTGTTCCTTGACACCGGGGAGCTGTTTTTT.

This clonotype was seen only a few times. The J gene is TRBJ2-7, the V gene TRBV27; 7 nucleotides agree with TRBD1. The V and J ends lost 10 bases and 3 bases, in that order; junction bases with no gene match: 12. Germline-derived CDR1 and CDR2 are MNHEY and SMNVEV (reference sequence). The CDR3 has 14 residues. CDR3 DNA sequence: TGTGCCACAGGGTCCGGGACAGCACTCTACGAGCAGTACTTC. This gives the protein CATGSGTALYEQYF.

The chain joins TRBV5-1 to TRBJ2-7; D gene unclear. This CDR3 region has 11 residues. The V end lost 4 bases, the J end lost 5 bases, and 7 bases lay between the germline ends. CDR1 and CDR2 from the germline V gene are SGHRS and YFSETQ. CDR3 sequence reads: CASSPANEQYF. The CDR3 DNA reads as TGCGCCAGCAGCCCAGCCAACGAGCAGTACTTC.

There are a few counts of this clonotype. The chain links TRBV20-1 to TRBJ2-2; D call uncertain. Germline V CDR1 and CDR2: DFQATT, SNEGSKA (reference sequence). The V end was cut by 2 bases, the J end by 4 bases, with 11 bases between. CDR3 size: 14 residues. The CDR3, as DNA: TGCAGTGCTAGACCTAGGGTCTCCACCGGGGAGCTGTTTTTT. It translates to CSARPRVSTGELFF.

V gene TRBV7-2 combines with J gene TRBJ2-7; D is perhaps TRBD2 (5 bases). This CDR3 contains 15 residues. V dropped 2 bases and J dropped 0 bases, with 11 bases sitting between them. Germline CDR1 SGHTA, CDR2 FQGNSA. CDR3 sequence reads: CASSLRELTSYEQYF. For the CDR3, the DNA is TGTGCCAGCAGCTTAAGGGAGCTTACCTCCTACGAGCAGTACTTC.

This rearrangement joins TRBV12-3 or TRBV12-4 to TRBJ2-4, with a possible D match to TRBD2 (6 bases). V lost 7 bases to trimming and J lost 0 bases, with 10 bases between them. CDR3 size: 14 residues. The CDR3 nucleotides are TGTGCCAGCACCTCGGGGGTAGCCAAAAACATTCAGTACTTC. It encodes CASTSGVAKNIQYF.

This clonotype has a count of ten or more. The gene calls are TRBV5-6 and TRBJ2-7; D may be TRBD2 (6 bases). CDR1 SGHDT and CDR2 YYEEEE come from the germline V gene. V was cut by 1 base and J by 5 bases, with 7 bases left in between. There are 12 residues in the CDR3. The CDR3 region is CASSLRRDEQYF. The CDR3 coding sequence is TGTGCCAGCAGCTTGCGGAGGGACGAGCAGTACTTC. Together with reference TRBV5-6 and TRBJ2-7, the CDR3 gives the full variable domain: DAGVTQSPTHLIKTRGQQVTLRCSPKSGHDTVSWYQQALGQGPQFIFQYYEEEERQRGNFPDRFSGHQFPNYSSELNVNALLLGDSALYLCASSLRRDEQYFGPGTRLTVT.

This clonotype was counted only a few times. The V and J genes are TRBV12-3 or TRBV12-4 and TRBJ2-1, with 8 bases fitting TRBD2. This CDR3 contains 15 residues. J lost 2 bases, V lost 5 bases, and 5 bases had no gene match. CDR3 loop: CASSRLAGPYNEQFF. The CDR3 DNA reads TGTGCCAGCAGTCGGTTAGCGGGGCCCTACAATGAGCAGTTCTTC.

This clonotype showed up just a few times. The chain is built from TRBV5-1 and TRBJ2-3; TRBD2 aligns across 9 bases. With V trimmed by 4 bases and J by 3 bases, 6 bases remained unmatched. Germline V lookup: CDR1 SGHRS, CDR2 YFSETQ. This CDR3 is built from 15 residues. The chain's CDR3 is CASSDLAGRTDTQYF. The CDR3 DNA sequence: TGCGCCAGCAGCGACCTAGCGGGAAGGACAGATACGCAGTATTTT.

The V gene is TRBV18, the J gene TRBJ2-7; D call uncertain. This CDR3 is 14 amino acids long. In germline, CDR1 is KGHSH, CDR2 LQKENI. Deletions cut 0 bases from V and 4 bases from J, with 10 bases between. In nucleotides, the CDR3 is TGTGCCAGCTCACCACCGAACGAGGTGTACGAGCAGTACTTC. Residues: CASSPPNEVYEQYF.

J is TRBJ2-1 and V is TRBV7-8; no firm D call. CDR1 SGHVS and CDR2 FQNEAQ come from the germline V gene. The CDR3 spans 20 residues. V was cut by 4 bases and J by 0 bases, with 25 bases left in between. The CDR3: CASSYRFTIGGESSYNEQFF. The CDR3 DNA reads as TGTGCCAGCAGCTACCGGTTTACTATCGGCGGAGAGAGCTCCTACAATGAGCAGTTCTTC.

This clonotype was counted many times. This chain joins TRBV28 and TRBJ2-3; the D gene is possibly TRBD2 (6 bases). The CDR3 runs 17 residues. Looked up from germline, CDR1 is MDHEN and CDR2 is SYDVKM. Trimming shortened V by 8 bases and J by 0 bases, and 21 bases separated the two germline ends. The CDR3 DNA follows: TGTGCCAGCGGCTACCCGCCGGGGAGCGGGAGCACAGATACGCAGTATTTT. This encodes CASGYPPGSGSTDTQYF.

This clonotype came up a few times. This chain connects TRBV20-1 to TRBJ2-3; D is ambiguous. Trimming cost V 4 bases and J 3 bases, with 14 bases left between them. Germline loops: CDR1 DFQATT, CDR2 SNEGSKA (reference sequence). CDR3 length: 14 amino acids. CDR3: CSAILGLQTDTQYF. The CDR3 DNA reads as TGCAGTGCTATTTTAGGGCTTCAAACAGATACGCAGTATTTT.

The chain employs TRBV20-1 and TRBJ2-1; 11 bases fit TRBD2. The CDR3 length is 16 residues. The V segment lost 0 bases and the J segment 3 bases; nucleotides outside the gene matches: 4. Germline V CDR1 and CDR2: DFQATT, SNEGSKA (reference sequence). Here the CDR3 reads CSARDLTSGSYNEQFF. CDR3 in DNA: TGCAGTGCTAGAGATCTAACTAGCGGGAGCTACAATGAGCAGTTCTTC.

This chain links TRBV21-1 with TRBJ2-2; TRBD2, the table's D call, was not compared with the DNA. TRBV21-1 is an annotated pseudogene. CDR3 length: 15 residues. CDR3: CASSILRELTGELFF. The CDR3 DNA follows: TGTGCCAGCAGCATCCTAAGGGAGTTAACCGGGGAGCTGTTTTTT.

This clonotype turned up a few times. This chain connects TRBV7-2 to TRBJ2-2; no definite D call. Per the germline V gene, CDR1 is SGHTA and CDR2 is FQGNSA. V was pared by 5 bases and J by 4 bases, with 11 bases between. The CDR3 extends over 14 amino acids. The CDR3 sequence: CASSDIGPTGELFF. The DNA for the CDR3 is TGTGCCAGCAGCGATATTGGGCCCACCGGGGAGCTGTTTTTT.

This clonotype was detected only a few times. The chain joins TRBV7-2 to TRBJ2-3; the match to TRBD2 covers 8 bases. Germline-derived CDR1 and CDR2 are SGHTA and FQGNSA. The CDR3 contains 17 residues. The trim removed 5 bases at V and 2 bases at J, leaving 12 bases unmatched. CDR3 coding DNA: TGTGCCAGCAGCCCGTTCGGGGGGGCCTGGGTCACAGATACGCAGTATTTT. This codes for CASSPFGGAWVTDTQYF.

This clonotype was observed many times. The rearrangement uses TRBV7-8 and TRBJ2-7; D gene unclear. The V gene's germline CDR1 is SGHVS and CDR2 FQNEAQ. Trimming took 0 bases from V and 3 from J, leaving 6 bases between them. There are 13 residues in the CDR3. The CDR3 sequence is CASSLAPGYEQYF. The CDR3 nucleotides read TGTGCCAGCAGCTTAGCGCCGGGCTACGAGCAGTACTTC. The full variable domain, rest sourced from reference TRBV7-8 and TRBJ2-7, is GAGVSQSPRYKVAKRGQDVALRCDPISGHVSLFWYQQALGQGPEFLTYFQNEAQLDKSGLPSDRFFAERPEGSVSTLKIQRTQQEDSAVYLCASSLAPGYEQYFGPGTRLTVT.

This clonotype was counted only a few times. The chain links TRBV27 to TRBJ2-7; D uncertain. Looked up from germline, CDR1 is MNHEY and CDR2 is SMNVEV (reference sequence). The ends were cut back, 0 bases at V and 3 bases at J, with 12 bases in the middle. This CDR3 has 15 residues. The CDR3 DNA reads TGTGCCAGCAGTTTATCAAGCAGGAGAAGCTACGAGCAGTACTTC. This translates into CASSLSSRRSYEQYF.